The rows below give T cell receptor beta chains drawn from one sample of a study of cytomegalovirus exposure and HLA in healthy donors. The table came from immunoSEQ multiplex PCR; TCRdb's copy has only in-frame clones and leaves some out. The sample lists about 330,000 clones, about nine tenths occurring once. Sequenced material: PBMCs. These TCRs come from a young woman in good health and CMV-seronegative. Both conserved end residues are part of each CDR3. A D gene is named only where the DNA matches it firmly. A row's size may be missing; if present it is once, few, many or a size class.

>NA|TRBJ2-7|NA|TRBV5-4
TGTGCCAGCAGCTTGGCCCTAGGCTACGAGCAGTACTTC
CASSLALGYEQYF
>NA|TRBJ2-7|TRBD2|TRBV7-8
TGTGCCAGCAGCCCCACCACAAGGACTAGCGGGGGATCCTACGAGCAGTACTTC
CASSPTTRTSGGSYEQYF
>NA|TRBJ2-1|NA|TRBV6-1
TGTGCCAGCAGTTCATCCGGGACCTACAATGAGCAGTTCTTC
CASSSSGTYNEQFF
>NA|TRBJ2-5|NA|TRBV18
TGTGCCAGCTCACTAATAGCGGACCAAGAGACCCAGTACTTC
CASSLIADQETQYF
>NA|TRBJ2-2|NA|TRBV9
TGTGCCAGCAGCGTTTTATACGGGGAGCTGTTTTTT
CASSVLYGELFF
>NA|TRBJ2-7|TRBD1|TRBV5-4
TGTGCCAGCAACGCAGGGGGTCCCGACCACGAGCAGTACTTC
CASNAGGPDHEQYF
>NA|TRBJ2-7|NA|TRBV6-5
TGTGCCAGCAGCCGAGTAGGGGGAGCCACCGAGCAGTACTTC
CASSRVGGATEQYF
>NA|TRBJ2-1|TRBD2|TRBV5-1
TGCGCCAGCAGCTCGACCCAAGCGGGAGGGCCTAACAATGAGCAGTTCTTC
CASSSTQAGGPNNEQFF
>few|TRBJ2-7|NA|TRBV10-3
TGTGCCATCAGTAGCCGGGACTCAACCTACGAGCAGTACTTC
CAISSRDSTYEQYF
>NA|TRBJ1-1|TRBD1|TRBV5-1
TGCGCCAGCAGCTTGCAGGGGGTAAAGACTGAAGCTTTCTTT
CASSLQGVKTEAFF
>NA|TRBJ2-5|NA|TRBV18
TGTGCCAGCTCACCCAGGCTGGTAAACCAAGAGACCCAGTACTTC
CASSPRLVNQETQYF
>NA|TRBJ1-1|NA|TRBV2
TGTGCCAGCAGTGAAGGCAGGGGTGGCGAAGCTTTCTTT
CASSEGRGGEAFF
>NA|TRBJ1-5|NA|TRBV19
TGTGCCAGTAGTAACGACAGATTCGGTCAGCCCCAGCATTTT
CASSNDRFGQPQHF
>NA|TRBJ1-2|TRBD1|TRBV9
TGTGCCAGCAGCGTCCGGGACAGGGGGCCCCTAAACTATGGCTACACCTTC
CASSVRDRGPLNYGYTF
>NA|TRBJ2-7|TRBD2|TRBV6-5
TGTGCCAGCGGGAAAGCGGGAGGGATATGGGGCGAGCAGTACTTC
CASGKAGGIWGEQYF
>NA|TRBJ2-2|NA|TRBV7-2
TGTGCCAGCAGCCCCCAGGGGCTGGTCGCCGGGGAGCTGTTTTTT
CASSPQGLVAGELFF
>NA|TRBJ1-5|NA|TRBV6-6
TGTGCCAGCAGTCCAGGGACATTTAGCAATCAGCCCCAGCATTTT
CASSPGTFSNQPQHF
>NA|TRBJ2-7|NA|TRBV7-7
TGTGCCAGCAGCTTAGCCCCGGGTGGGGAGCAGTACTTC
CASSLAPGGEQYF
>few|TRBJ2-1|TRBD2|TRBV7-2
TGTGCCAGCAGCTATGGGACTAGCGGGAGTGTTGAGCAGTTCTTC
CASSYGTSGSVEQFF
>NA|TRBJ2-3|NA|TRBV27
TGTGCCAGCACCCTTAACGTTGACAGTCAACGGGAGTATTTT
CASTLNVDSQREYF
>NA|TRBJ1-2|NA|TRBV5-1
TGCGCCAGCAGGGGGGACTCTTCATATGGCTACACCTTC
CASRGDSSYGYTF
>NA|TRBJ2-7|NA|TRBV30
TGTGCCTGGAGTCCGGCAAGGGGGAGAGGGTCCTACGAGCAGTACTTC
CAWSPARGRGSYEQYF
>NA|TRBJ2-1|TRBD2|TRBV7-2
TGTGCCAGCAGTGCTAGCGGGACCAATGAGCAGTTCTTC
CASSASGTNEQFF
>NA|TRBJ1-2|NA|TRBV7-9
TGTGCCAGCAGCCGGGACATCGACTATGGCTACACCTTC
CASSRDIDYGYTF
>NA|TRBJ2-3|TRBD1|TRBV28
TGTGCCAGCAGTTTTGGACAGGGAATAGATACGCAGTATTTT
CASSFGQGIDTQYF
>NA|TRBJ1-3|NA|TRBV29-1
TGCAGCGTTGCCCCTGGGAGGGCGGGAAACACCATATATTTT
CSVAPGRAGNTIYF
>NA|TRBJ2-7|TRBD2|TRBV5-4
TGTGCCCTCGGGACTAGCGGTAGCTACGAGCAGTACTTC
CALGTSGSYEQYF
>NA|TRBJ2-3|NA|TRBV6-5
TGTGCCAGCAGTTTACAGCGGACGGGCACAGATACGCAGTATTTT
CASSLQRTGTDTQYF
>NA|TRBJ2-7|TRBD2|TRBV6-6
TGTGCCAGCATCCAGGGGGGGGGACTAGCCTCCCTCGAGCAGTACTTC
CASIQGGGLASLEQYF
>NA|TRBJ2-3|TRBD1|TRBV18
TGTGCCAGCTCACCCCCAACCGGGACAGGGGGCACAGATACGCAGTATTTT
CASSPPTGTGGTDTQYF
>NA|TRBJ2-2|NA|TRBV10-3
TGTGCCATCGGACAGGGAGGGACCGGGGAGCTGTTTTTT
CAIGQGGTGELFF
>NA|TRBJ2-1|TRBD1|TRBV7-6
TGTGCCAGCAGCTTAGCGGGACAGGGATTCGATGAGCAGTTCTTC
CASSLAGQGFDEQFF
>NA|TRBJ2-7|NA|TRBV6-5
TGTGCCAGCAGCCGACAGTCCTACGAGCAGTACTTC
CASSRQSYEQYF
>NA|TRBJ2-7|TRBD2|TRBV13
TGTGCCAGCAGCCCAGCGGGGTACGGCAGAGCCTACGAGCAGTACTTC
CASSPAGYGRAYEQYF
>NA|TRBJ2-7|TRBD2|TRBV4-3
TGCGCCAGCAGCCAAGAGGCGGGAGAAACCTACGAGCAGTACTTC
CASSQEAGETYEQYF
>NA|TRBJ2-7|TRBD2|TRBV5-1
TGCGCCAGCGCGGGAGCGGGTCTCTCCTACGAGCAGTACTTC
CASAGAGLSYEQYF
>NA|TRBJ2-7|TRBD1|TRBV7-3
TGTGCCAGCAGCCCGACAGGGTCCAACGAGCAGTACTTC
CASSPTGSNEQYF
>NA|TRBJ2-5|TRBD2|TRBV11-2
TGTGCCAGCAGCTACGGGACTAGTGAGACCCAGTACTTC
CASSYGTSETQYF
>NA|TRBJ2-7|TRBD2|TRBV6-5
TGTGCCAGCAGTTACGAGCGGGAGGGCCACGAGCAGTACTTC
CASSYEREGHEQYF
>NA|TRBJ2-5|TRBD1|TRBV5-1
TGCGCCAGCAGCCAGACAGGGCGGTACCAAGAGACCCAGTACTTC
CASSQTGRYQETQYF
>NA|TRBJ2-3|NA|TRBV4-3
TGCGCCAGCAGCCAATGGAGAAGCGCAGATACGCAGTATTTT
CASSQWRSADTQYF
>NA|TRBJ2-7|TRBD2|TRBV4-1
TGCGCCAGCAGCCAAGAAAGCGGGAGCCTCTCCTACGAGCAGTACTTC
CASSQESGSLSYEQYF
>NA|TRBJ1-4|NA|TRBV29-1
TGCAGCGTTGGACAGTCAGTTAATGAAAAACTGTTTTTT
CSVGQSVNEKLFF
>once|TRBJ1-1|TRBD1|TRBV18
TGTGCCAGCTCAACCGGGACAGGGGGGAACACTGAAGCTTTCTTT
CASSTGTGGNTEAFF
>NA|TRBJ2-2|TRBD2|TRBV6-1
TGTGCCAGCTGTAGGGAGGGCGGGACCGGGGAGCTGTTTTTT
CASCREGGTGELFF
>NA|TRBJ2-1|NA|TRBV2
TGTGCCAGCAGCCTGGACATCTACAATGAGCAGTTCTTC
CASSLDIYNEQFF
>few|TRBJ2-7|NA|TRBV15
TGTGCCACCTCCCTCGGGGGTGGCTCCTACGAGCAGTACTTC
CATSLGGGSYEQYF
>NA|TRBJ2-5|NA|TRBV6-5
TGTGCCAGCAGTTACGAGGAATACGGCCAAGAGACCCAGTACTTC
CASSYEEYGQETQYF
>NA|TRBJ1-2|NA|TRBV4-3
TGCGCCAGCAGCCAAGAAGGGCGGCAGGGTCCCTATGGCTACACCTTC
CASSQEGRQGPYGYTF
>once|TRBJ2-2|NA|TRBV4-3
TGCGCCAGCAGCCCTCCGTCGAACACCGGGGAGCTGTTTTTT
CASSPPSNTGELFF
>few|TRBJ2-7|TRBD2|TRBV19
TGTGCCAGTAGTATGGGGCTAGCGGGGCTCTACGAGCAGTACTTC
CASSMGLAGLYEQYF
>NA|TRBJ2-5|NA|TRBV5-4
TGTGCCAGCAGCTTACCAGGAGGGTATCAAGAGACCCAGTACTTC
CASSLPGGYQETQYF
>few|TRBJ2-3|TRBD2|TRBV19
TGTGCCAGTAGTATAGCGTTGCTAGCGGGGGATACGCAGTATTTT
CASSIALLAGDTQYF